The clone carrying this T cell receptor beta chain has ten or more counts. Its antigen is unknown. This record comes from a study of T-cell reconstitution after alpha-beta-depleted transplantation in children. Study-wide results and caveats: As was reported, about two months after transplant, alpha-beta T cells came from several hundred expanded graft clones. T-cell counts and diversity were attributed mostly to newly produced T cells one year after transplant. Surviving thymic progenitors and recipient T cells were the source of high TCRbeta diversity at day 60 in some patients.

Trimming removed 4 bases from V and 1 base from J; junction bases left unmatched: 6. Germline V gene data show CDR1 as SQVTM and CDR2 as ANQGSEA. The CDR3 runs to 16 residues. As it was prepared, the TCRbeta library received unique molecular identifiers. Via MiXCR, TCRdb re-called the PCR reads, giving one row per CDR3 protein. Of 480,000 or so distinct CDR3 sequences in the sample, over 9.5% were seen once. The rearrangement links TRBV29-1 to TRBJ2-2; TRBD2 matches 10 bases. The sequence was obtained from a child aged 2-9 years with inherited bone marrow failure, due to receive a stem cell transplant. The sample was PBMCs, taken before TCRalphabeta/CD19-depleted stem cell transplant. The CDR3 here is CSVALGLAENTGELFF. Here the CDR3 DNA reads TGCAGCGTTGCCCTTGGACTAGCGGAGAACACCGGGGAGCTGTTTTTT.